What follows is one T cell receptor beta chain and its context. Antigen specificity is unknown. Germline-derived CDR1 and CDR2 are LGHNA and YSLEER. This CDR3 is built from 17 residues. V lost 0 bases to trimming and J lost 0 bases, with 12 bases between them. CD45RO-negative CD8 cells positively selected for CCR7 made up the naive population, which excluded terminally differentiated effector memory CD45RA+ cells. This table comes from immunoSEQ multiplex PCR, and its TCRdb copy is limited to in-frame clones, with some not included. The top ten clones hold 0.85% to 1.3% of a sample with 2 million or so clones, about 95% of them seen once. The data stem from a study of shared clonotypes between healthy human individuals. Study-wide results and limits: Rarefaction showed sorted-subset sequencing was incomplete despite large depth.

The sequence was collected from a man aged 18 to 35 in good health. Sequences were obtained from naive CD8+ T cells sorted from blood. The gene calls are TRBV4-3 and TRBJ2-1; the D is unclear. DNA for the CDR3: TGCGCCAGCAGCCAAGATTCGGCAGCTAGCTCCTACAATGAGCAGTTCTTC. Protein: CASSQDSAASSYNEQFF.